The clone carrying this T cell receptor beta chain was seen ten or more times. The antigen remains undetermined. According to the study, TCR beta libraries were built with iRepertoire HTBI primers and CDR3-region Arm-PCR. Per the study methods: Among the samples, 50 to 80 TRBV and some 15 TRBJ segments were identified. One entry per CDR3 protein results from TCRdb running MiXCR on the multiplex PCR reads. TCRdb's processing, not the authors' own work, is the source of the V and J calls. This table has under 300,000 distinct CDR3 sequences, about 17% appearing once. The data derive from a study of regulatory T cells in long-lasting Graves disease. On the study more broadly: Graves' patients diagnosed newly had used antithyroid drugs under 3 months.

The V gene's germline CDR1 is SNHLY and CDR2 FYNNEI. The V gene lost 6 bases and the J gene lost 3 bases, with 11 bases spanning the gap. CDR3 size: 13 residues. Time point denoted: newly diagnosed GD, antithyroid drugs for less than 3 months. There was RNA extracted from PBMCs, and the TCR library was made from it. Study findings and constraints: Persistent Graves' cases showed lower TCR diversity than newly diagnosed cases.

The data also belong to a second study, concerning T cells in Graves' hyperthyroidism and ophthalmopathy. That publication notes: During a first-round RT-PCR of the TCR CDR3, the HTBI primer set was used.

The sequence was obtained from a woman between 25 and 40 years old with Graves disease. This chain joins TRBV2 and TRBJ1-1; D remains ambiguous. The sample in question was peripheral blood mononuclear cells (PBMCs), obtained at new diagnosis, from a patient treated with antithyroid drugs. The CDR3 coding sequence is TGTGCCAGCAGCCGCGATGCCCACACTGAAGCTTTCTTT. Translation gives CASSRDAHTEAFF. Filled out from reference TRBV2 and TRBJ1-1, the complete variable domain reads EPEVTQTPSHQVTQMGQEVILRCVPISNHLYFYWYRQILGQKVEFLVSFYNNEISEKSEIFDDQFSVERPDGSNFTLKIRSTKLEDSAMYFCASSRDAHTEAFFGQGTRLTVV.